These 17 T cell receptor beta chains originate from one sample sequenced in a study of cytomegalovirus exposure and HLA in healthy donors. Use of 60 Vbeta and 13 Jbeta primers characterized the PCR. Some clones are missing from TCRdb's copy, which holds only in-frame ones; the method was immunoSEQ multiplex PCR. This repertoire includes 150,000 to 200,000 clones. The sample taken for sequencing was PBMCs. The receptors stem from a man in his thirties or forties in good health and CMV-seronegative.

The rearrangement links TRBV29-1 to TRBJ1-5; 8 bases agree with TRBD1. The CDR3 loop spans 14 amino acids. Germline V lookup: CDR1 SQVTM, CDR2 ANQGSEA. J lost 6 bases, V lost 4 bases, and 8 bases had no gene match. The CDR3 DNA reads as TGCAGCGTTGCTACCGGACAGGGTAGTCAGCCCCAGCATTTT. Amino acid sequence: CSVATGQGSQPQHF.

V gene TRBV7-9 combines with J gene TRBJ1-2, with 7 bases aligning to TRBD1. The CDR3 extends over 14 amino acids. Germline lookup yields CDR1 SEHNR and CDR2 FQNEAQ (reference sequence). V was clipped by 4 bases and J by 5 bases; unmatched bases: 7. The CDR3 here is CASSSGTAIYGYTF. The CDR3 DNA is TGTGCCAGCAGCTCCGGGACAGCGATTTATGGCTACACCTTC.

CDR3 protein: CASSRPDRAGNTIYF. The CDR3 DNA sequence: TGCGCCAGCAGCCGACCCGACAGGGCTGGAAACACCATATATTTT. The chain employs TRBV5-1 and TRBJ1-3, with 7 bases aligning to TRBD1. V trimming: 4 bases; J trimming: 2 bases; junction bases outside the gene matches: 6. The CDR3 extends over 15 amino acids. Germline CDR1 SGHRS, CDR2 YFSETQ.

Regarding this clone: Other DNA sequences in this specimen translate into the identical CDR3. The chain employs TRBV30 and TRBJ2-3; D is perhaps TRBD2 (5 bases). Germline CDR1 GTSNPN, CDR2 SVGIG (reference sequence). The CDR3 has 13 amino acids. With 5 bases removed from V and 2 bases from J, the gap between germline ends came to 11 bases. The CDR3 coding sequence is TGTGCCTGGGCGGGCCCCCCCACAGATACGCAGTATTTT. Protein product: CAWAGPPTDTQYF. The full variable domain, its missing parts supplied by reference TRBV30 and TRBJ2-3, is SQTIHQWPATLVQPVGSPLSLECTVEGTSNPNLYWYRQAAGRGLQLLFYSVGIGQISSEVPQNLSASRPQDRQFILSSKKLLLSDSGFYLCAWAGPPTDTQYFGPGTRLTVL.

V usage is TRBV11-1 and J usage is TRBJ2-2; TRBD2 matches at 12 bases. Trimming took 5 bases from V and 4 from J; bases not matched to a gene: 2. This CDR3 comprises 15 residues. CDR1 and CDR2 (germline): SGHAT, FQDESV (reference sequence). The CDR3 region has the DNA TGTGCCAGCAGCGGGACTAGCGGGTTCACCGGGGAGCTGTTTTTT. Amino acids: CASSGTSGFTGELFF.

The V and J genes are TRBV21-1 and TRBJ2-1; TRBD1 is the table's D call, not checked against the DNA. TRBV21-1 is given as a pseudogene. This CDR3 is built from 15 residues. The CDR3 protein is CASSKGASSYNEQFF. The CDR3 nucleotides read TGTGCCAGCAGCAAAGGGGCAAGCTCCTACAATGAGCAGTTCTTC.

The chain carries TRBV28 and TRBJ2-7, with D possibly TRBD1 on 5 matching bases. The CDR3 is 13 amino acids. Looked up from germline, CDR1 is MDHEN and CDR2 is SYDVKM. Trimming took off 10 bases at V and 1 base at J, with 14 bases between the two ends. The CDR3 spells CATQTTASYEQYF. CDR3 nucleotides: TGTGCCACCCAAACGACAGCGTCCTACGAGCAGTACTTC.

CDR3 DNA: TGTGCCAGCAGTGCTAATATTCAGCCCCAGCATTTT. Translation: CASSANIQPQHF. The rearrangement links TRBV28 to TRBJ1-5; D remains unclear. CDR1 is MDHEN, CDR2 SYDVKM, per germline. The CDR3 length is 12 residues. Trimming shortened V by 5 bases and J by 6 bases, and 8 bases separated the two germline ends.

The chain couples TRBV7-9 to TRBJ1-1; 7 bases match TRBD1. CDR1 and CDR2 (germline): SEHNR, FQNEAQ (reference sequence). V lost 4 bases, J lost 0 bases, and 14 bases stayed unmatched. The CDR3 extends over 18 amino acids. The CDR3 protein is CASSSLQGVLHMNTEAFF. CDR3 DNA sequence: TGTGCCAGCAGCTCCCTCCAGGGGGTGCTACATATGAACACTGAAGCTTTCTTT. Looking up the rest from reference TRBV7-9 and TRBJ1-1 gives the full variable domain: DTGVSQNPRHKITKRGQNVTFRCDPISEHNRLYWYRQTLGQGPEFLTYFQNEAQLEKSRLLSDRFSAERPKGSFSTLEIQRTEQGDSAMYLCASSSLQGVLHMNTEAFFGQGTRLTVV.

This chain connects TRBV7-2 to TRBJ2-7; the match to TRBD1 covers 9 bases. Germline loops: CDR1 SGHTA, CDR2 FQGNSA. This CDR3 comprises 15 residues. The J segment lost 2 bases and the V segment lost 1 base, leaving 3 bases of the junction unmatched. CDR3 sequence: CASSLDRDRAYEQYF. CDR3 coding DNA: TGTGCCAGCAGCTTAGACCGGGACAGGGCCTACGAGCAGTACTTC.

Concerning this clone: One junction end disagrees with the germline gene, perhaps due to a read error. The CDR3 region has the DNA TGTGCCTGGAGTGTAAGGTCGGGGAACCCTGAAGCTTTCTTT. This encodes CAWSVRSGNPEAFF. The chain recombines TRBV30 with TRBJ1-1; D call uncertain. Per the germline V gene, CDR1 is GTSNPN and CDR2 is SVGIG (reference sequence). The CDR3 loop spans 14 amino acids. The whole variable domain, filled in from reference TRBV30 and TRBJ1-1, reads SQTIHQWPATLVQPVGSPLSLECTVEGTSNPNLYWYRQAAGRGLQLLFYSVGIGQISSEVPQNLSASRPQDRQFILSSKKLLLSDSGFYLCAWSVRSGNPEAFFGQGTRLTVV.

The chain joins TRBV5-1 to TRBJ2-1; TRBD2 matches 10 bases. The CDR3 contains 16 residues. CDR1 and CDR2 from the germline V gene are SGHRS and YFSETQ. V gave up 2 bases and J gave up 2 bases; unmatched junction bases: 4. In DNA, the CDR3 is TGCGCCAGCAGCTTAACGACTAGCGGGCCCTACAATGAGCAGTTCTTC. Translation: CASSLTTSGPYNEQFF.

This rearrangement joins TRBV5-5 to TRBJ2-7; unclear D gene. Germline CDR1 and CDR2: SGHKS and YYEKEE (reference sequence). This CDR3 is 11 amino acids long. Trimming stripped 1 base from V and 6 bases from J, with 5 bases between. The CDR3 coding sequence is TGTGCCAGCAGCTTGCCTTTCGAGCAGTACTTC. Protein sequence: CASSLPFEQYF. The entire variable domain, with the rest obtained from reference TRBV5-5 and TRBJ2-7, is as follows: DAGVTQSPTHLIKTRGQQVTLRCSPISGHKSVSWYQQVLGQGPQFIFQYYEKEERGRGNFPDRFSARQFPNYSSELNVNALLLGDSALYLCASSLPFEQYFGPGTRLTVT.

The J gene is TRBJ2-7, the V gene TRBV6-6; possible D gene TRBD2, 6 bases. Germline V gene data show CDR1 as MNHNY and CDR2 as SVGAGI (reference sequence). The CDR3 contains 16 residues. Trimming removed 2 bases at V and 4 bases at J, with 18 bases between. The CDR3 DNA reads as TGTGCCAGCAGTTACGTAGTGCGGGGCGCGGGGTACGAGCAGTACTTC. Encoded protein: CASSYVVRGAGYEQYF.

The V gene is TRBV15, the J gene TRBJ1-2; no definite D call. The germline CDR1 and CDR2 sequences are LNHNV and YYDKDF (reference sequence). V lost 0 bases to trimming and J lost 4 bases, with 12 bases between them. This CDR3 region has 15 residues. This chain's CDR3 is CATSRDQDGLYGYTF. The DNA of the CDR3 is TGTGCCACCAGCAGAGATCAGGACGGACTCTATGGCTACACCTTC.

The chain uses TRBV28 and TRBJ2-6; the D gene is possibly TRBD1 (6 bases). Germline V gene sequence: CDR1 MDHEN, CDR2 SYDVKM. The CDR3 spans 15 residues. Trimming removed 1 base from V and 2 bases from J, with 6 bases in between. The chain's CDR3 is CASSLYRAGANVLTF. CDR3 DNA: TGTGCCAGCAGTTTATACAGGGCTGGGGCCAACGTCCTGACTTTC.

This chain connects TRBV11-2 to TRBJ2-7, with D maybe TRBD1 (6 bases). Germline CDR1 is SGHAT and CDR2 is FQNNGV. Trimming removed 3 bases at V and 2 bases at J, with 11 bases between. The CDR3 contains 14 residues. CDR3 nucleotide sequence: TGTGCCAGCAGCTTGGGGGCAGCCACCTACGAGCAGTACTTC. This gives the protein CASSLGAATYEQYF.